This T cell receptor beta chain was sequenced for a study of blood T cell repertoires in COVID-19. Study summary: Some COVID-19 samples were acute and others convalescent; all came from the United States, Italy and Spain. In each case, the material was cDNA or gDNA derived from T cells, B-cell-depleted T cells, or PBMCs.

Looked up from germline, CDR1 is SQVTM and CDR2 is ANQGSEA. There are 14 residues in the CDR3. Trimming took off 7 bases at V and 2 bases at J, with 15 bases between the two ends. In the original processing: Amplification of reference gene primers provided the estimated nucleated cell counts. Only in-frame clones appear in the TCRdb table, and some are missing; sequencing was by immunoSEQ multiplex PCR. The V and J calls and clone size were taken over from that table, and D and trimming were inferred from the DNA. This table holds 95,000 to 150,000 clones, 85% to 90% found once. The chain couples TRBV29-1 to TRBJ1-5; D possibly corresponds to TRBD1 (6 bases). The source material was peripheral blood. This clonotype was obtained from a man in his 70s with active or convalescent COVID-19. CDR3 in DNA: TGCAGCGCCGTGACAGGTTTTGGCAATCAGCCCCAGCATTTT. Its protein product is CSAVTGFGNQPQHF.